The clone carrying this T cell receptor beta chain was seen more than once but under ten times. Its specificity is unknown. Cultured CD4+ T-cell DNA underwent Oncomine TCR Beta short-read sequencing. TCRdb ran MiXCR on the PCR reads and lists one entry per CDR3 protein. Here the sample spans fewer than 15,000 distinct CDR3 sequences, over 40% being singletons. The source of the sample is a study of vaccination and CD4 T cells after COVID-19. Study information: All convalescent patients were nasal swab PCR positive for SARS-CoV-2; eight or nine had mild and one severe disease. Overlapping spike pools from SARS-CoV-2 and HCoV-NL63, HCoV-OC43 and HCoV-229E served as culture stimuli.

Regarding the study as a whole: Within the convalescent patients, a median approximately 86% of the SARS-CoV-2-reactive clones were ones that appeared only post-vaccination.

Sample treatment: roughly 10-day PBMC culture with coronavirus spike peptide pools or control peptides (ViraFEST assay). March to December 2020 was the span of positive PCR dates, which predated US Alpha, Beta and Delta variants. CDR1 is GTSNPN and CDR2 is SVGIG in the germline V gene (reference sequence). This CDR3 spans 15 amino acids. V gave up 1 base and J gave up 2 bases, with 14 bases separating them. The sequencing input was CD4+ T cells from blood, cultured in vitro. The TCR originated in a human donor who had recovered from COVID-19. The chain links TRBV30 to TRBJ1-2; D call uncertain. The CDR3 DNA sequence: TGTGCCTGGAGTGGACGAATCCAGAAAAACTATGGCTACACCTTC. Residues: CAWSGRIQKNYGYTF.